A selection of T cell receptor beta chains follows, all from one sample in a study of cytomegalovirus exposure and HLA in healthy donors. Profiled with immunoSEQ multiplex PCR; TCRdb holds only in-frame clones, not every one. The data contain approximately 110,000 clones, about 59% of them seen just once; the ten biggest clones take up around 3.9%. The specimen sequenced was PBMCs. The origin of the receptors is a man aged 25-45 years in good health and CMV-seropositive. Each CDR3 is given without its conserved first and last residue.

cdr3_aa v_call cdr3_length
ASSFWDNKETQY TRBV5-1 12
ASSLELPEEQY TRBV7-9 11
ASSRQGAGGYT TRBV13 11
ASSPSPLAGGKETQY TRBV7-9 15
ASSLSAGLEGKLF TRBV27 13
ASRPVAGSYGYT TRBV19 12
AIPTSDEETQY TRBV7-9 11
ASIGPFEGLGEKLF TRBV2 14
ASSTWGADTQY TRBV5-5 11
ASSTIPGSGGSQPQH TRBV2 15
ASSWTSAGELF TRBV7-2 11
ASSLARDRFSYNEQF TRBV5-1 15
ASSEGTVYEQY TRBV6-1 11
ASSQARGGGYGYT TRBV14 13
ASSLGGLAHQDTQY TRBV7-2 14
ASSLAGMNTEAF TRBV5-6 12
ASSVGSVKDTQY TRBV9 12
ASSIGTGNTEAF TRBV19 12
ASTHSPNSPLH TRBV25-1 11
ASSQDPSGDTQY TRBV4-1 12
ASSVVQGEKLF TRBV9 11
ASSTRDRRTGELF TRBV9 13
ASSQDGGLTSYEQY TRBV4-1 14
ASSDSTGTHYEQY TRBV6-4 13
SSSFRDTLEGGTEAF TRBV7-9 15
ASYHGYGYT TRBV28 9
ASAGGAKNIQY TRBV28 11
ASSFAGTAAHTEAF TRBV5-5 14
SAEKGFTGELF TRBV29-1 11
ASRGIRGSGNTIY TRBV11-2 13
ASTFFLRDTSYEQY TRBV27 14
ASSYAGQTAWEQY TRBV6-6 13
ASRQQATDTQY TRBV2 11
ASSPPDRAGEAF TRBV4-1 12
ASKNDGYSGNTIY TRBV6-6 13
ASSPLHETNTGELF TRBV6-7 14
AWSVSGDNQPQH TRBV30 12
ASSLPRPSSGVETQY TRBV11-3 15
ASSFREEAF TRBV7-9 9
ASKASGGAHEQY TRBV6-6 12
ASSVGPGDSPLH TRBV9 12
ASSTRGGQGGDTQY TRBV9 14
ASSHRTSEQF TRBV4-1 10
ASSPNPDSIYGYT TRBV7-3 13
AIEGGATGELF TRBV10-3 11
ASSLSGGSWQPQH TRBV27 13
ASSIGQGLRYGYT TRBV19 13
ASSRMDSRNQPQH TRBV5-6 13
ASSVGTALYEQY TRBV6-1 12
ASSLAGTALNTIY TRBV5-6 13
ASSMKGDTEAF TRBV19 11
ASSLDGQALYEQY TRBV5-6 13
ASSMGTSLWGYT TRBV19 12
SVGTGGASPYGYT TRBV29-1 13
SSSPGTSGDYEQY TRBV7-9 13
ASSLLPSASTGELF TRBV11-3 14
ASSLSQGAWDEQY TRBV7-2 13